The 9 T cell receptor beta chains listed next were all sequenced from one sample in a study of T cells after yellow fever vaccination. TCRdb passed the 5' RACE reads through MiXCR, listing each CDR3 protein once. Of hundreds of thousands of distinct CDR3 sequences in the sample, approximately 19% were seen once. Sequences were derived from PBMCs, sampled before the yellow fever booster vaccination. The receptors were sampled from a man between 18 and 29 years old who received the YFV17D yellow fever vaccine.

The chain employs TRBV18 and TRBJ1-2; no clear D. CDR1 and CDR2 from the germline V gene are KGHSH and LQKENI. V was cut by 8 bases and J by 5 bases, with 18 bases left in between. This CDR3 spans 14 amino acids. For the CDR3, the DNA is TGTGCCAGCAACGCACAAGGCCCGGCATATGGCTACACCTTC. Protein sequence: CASNAQGPAYGYTF.

Here the CDR3 reads CAWSGNYEQYF. The CDR3 DNA follows: TGTGCCTGGAGTGGAAATTACGAGCAGTACTTC. V and J are TRBV30 and TRBJ2-7, with unresolved D. CDR1 and CDR2 (germline): GTSNPN, SVGIG (reference sequence). V was clipped by 1 base and J by 4 bases, with 5 bases between them. This CDR3 contains 11 residues.

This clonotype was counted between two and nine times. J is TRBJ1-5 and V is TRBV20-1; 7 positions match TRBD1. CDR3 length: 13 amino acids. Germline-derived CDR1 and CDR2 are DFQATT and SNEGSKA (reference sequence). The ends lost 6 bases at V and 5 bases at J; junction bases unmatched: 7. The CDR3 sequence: CSATKDRDQPQHF. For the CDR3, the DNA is TGCAGTGCCACTAAAGACAGGGATCAGCCCCAGCATTTT.

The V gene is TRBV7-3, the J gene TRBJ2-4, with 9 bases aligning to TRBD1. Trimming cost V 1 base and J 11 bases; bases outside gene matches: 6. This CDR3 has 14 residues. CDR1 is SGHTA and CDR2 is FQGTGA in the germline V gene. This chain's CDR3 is CASSLMGQGTLQYF. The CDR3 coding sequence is TGTGCCAGCAGCTTAATGGGACAGGGAACGCTTCAGTACTTC.

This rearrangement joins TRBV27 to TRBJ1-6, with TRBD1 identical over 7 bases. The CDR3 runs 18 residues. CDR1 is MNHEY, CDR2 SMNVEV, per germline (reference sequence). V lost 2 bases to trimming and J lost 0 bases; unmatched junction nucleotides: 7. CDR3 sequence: CASSLISNRGSYNSPLHF. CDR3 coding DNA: TGTGCCAGCAGTTTAATCTCCAACAGGGGCTCCTATAATTCACCCCTCCACTTT.

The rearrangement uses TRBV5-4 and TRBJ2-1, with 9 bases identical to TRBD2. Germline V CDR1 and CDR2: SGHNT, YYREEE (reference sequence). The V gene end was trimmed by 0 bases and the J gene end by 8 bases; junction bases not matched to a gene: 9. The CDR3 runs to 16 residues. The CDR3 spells CASSLGGGALWDEQFF. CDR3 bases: TGTGCCAGCAGCTTGGGCGGGGGGGCCCTCTGGGATGAGCAGTTCTTC.

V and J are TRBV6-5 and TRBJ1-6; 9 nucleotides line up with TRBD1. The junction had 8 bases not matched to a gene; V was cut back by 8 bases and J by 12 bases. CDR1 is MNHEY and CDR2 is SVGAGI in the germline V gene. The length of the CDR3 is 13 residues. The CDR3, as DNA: TGTGCCAGCGGGACAGGGATTCCAGGACCCCTCCACTTT. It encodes CASGTGIPGPLHF.

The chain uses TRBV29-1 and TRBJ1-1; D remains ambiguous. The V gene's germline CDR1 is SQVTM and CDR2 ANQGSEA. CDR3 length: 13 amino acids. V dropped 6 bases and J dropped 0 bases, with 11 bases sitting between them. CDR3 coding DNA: TGCAGCGTGTCCCAGGTATTGAACACTGAAGCTTTCTTT. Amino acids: CSVSQVLNTEAFF.

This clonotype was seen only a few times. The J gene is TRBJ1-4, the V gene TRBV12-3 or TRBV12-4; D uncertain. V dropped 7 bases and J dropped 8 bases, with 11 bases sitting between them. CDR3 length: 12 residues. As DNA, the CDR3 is TGTGCCAGCACCTTCGGCTCGGAAAAACTGTTTTTT. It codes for CASTFGSEKLFF.